This entry features one TCR beta chain sequence. Its antigen remains unknown. This sample is part of a study of graft-versus-host responses after intestinal transplantation. Overall study context: In this cohort, recipients had multivisceral, liver-intestinal, or isolated intestinal transplants. General observations from the study: Allografts of patients with graft-donor T cell macrochimerism showed high graft-versus-host to host-versus-graft clone ratios.

This table comes from immunoSEQ multiplex PCR, and its TCRdb copy is limited to in-frame clones, with some not included. This table holds around 93,000 clones, just over 90% found once. The CDR3 sequence is 15 residues long. Germline V CDR1 and CDR2: MNHNS, SASEGT. This TCR was sampled from a human donor who received an intestinal transplant. The chain employs TRBV6-1 and TRBJ2-5; tentatively, D is TRBD1 (6 bases). TRBJ2-7 explains the end of the DNA better; the J call may be wrong. This sample comprised unstimulated CD8+ T cells sorted from spleen or lymph node cells, obtained before intestinal transplant. CDR3 in amino acids: CASSETGYPPYEQYF. The CDR3 DNA reads as TGTGCCAGCAGTGAGACAGGATACCCACCCTACGAGCAGTACTTC.